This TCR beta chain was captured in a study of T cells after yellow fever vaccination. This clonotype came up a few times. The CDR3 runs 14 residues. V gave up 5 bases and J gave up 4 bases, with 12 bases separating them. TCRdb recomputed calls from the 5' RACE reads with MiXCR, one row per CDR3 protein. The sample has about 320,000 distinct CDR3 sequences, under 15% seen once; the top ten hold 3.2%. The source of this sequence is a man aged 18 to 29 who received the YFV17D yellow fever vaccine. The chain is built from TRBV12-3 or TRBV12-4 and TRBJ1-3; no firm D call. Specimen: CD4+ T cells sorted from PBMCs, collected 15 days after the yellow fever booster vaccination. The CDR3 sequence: CASSSSASGNTIYF. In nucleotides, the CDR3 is TGTGCCAGCAGTAGCAGTGCTAGCGGAAACACCATATATTTT.